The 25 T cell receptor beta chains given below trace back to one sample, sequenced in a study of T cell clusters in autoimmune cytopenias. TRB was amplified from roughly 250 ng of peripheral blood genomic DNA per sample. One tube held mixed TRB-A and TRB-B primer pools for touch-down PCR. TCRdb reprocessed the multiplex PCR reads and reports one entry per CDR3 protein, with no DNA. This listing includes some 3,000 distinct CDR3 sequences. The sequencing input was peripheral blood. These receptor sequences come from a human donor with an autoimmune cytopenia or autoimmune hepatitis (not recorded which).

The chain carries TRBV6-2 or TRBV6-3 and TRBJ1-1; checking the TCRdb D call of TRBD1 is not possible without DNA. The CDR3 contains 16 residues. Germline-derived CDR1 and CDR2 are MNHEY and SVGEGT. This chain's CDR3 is CASSYRPRQTNTEAFF.

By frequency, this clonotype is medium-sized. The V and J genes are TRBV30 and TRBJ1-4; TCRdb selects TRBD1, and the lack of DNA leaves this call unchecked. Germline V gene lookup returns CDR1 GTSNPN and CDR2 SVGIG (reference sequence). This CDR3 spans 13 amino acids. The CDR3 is CAWSVFAGEKLFF.

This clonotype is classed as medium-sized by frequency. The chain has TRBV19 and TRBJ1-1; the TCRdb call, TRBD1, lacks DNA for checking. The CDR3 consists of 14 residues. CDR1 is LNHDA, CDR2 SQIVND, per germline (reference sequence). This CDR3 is CASSIAGQGTEAFF.

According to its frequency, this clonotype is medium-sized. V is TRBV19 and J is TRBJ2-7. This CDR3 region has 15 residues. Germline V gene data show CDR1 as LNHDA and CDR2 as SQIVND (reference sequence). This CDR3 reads CASSTETSLGYEQYF.

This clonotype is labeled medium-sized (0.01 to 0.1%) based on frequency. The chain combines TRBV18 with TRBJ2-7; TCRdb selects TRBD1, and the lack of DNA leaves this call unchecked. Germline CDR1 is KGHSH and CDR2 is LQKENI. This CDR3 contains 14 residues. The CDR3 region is CASSSGQTYYEQYF.

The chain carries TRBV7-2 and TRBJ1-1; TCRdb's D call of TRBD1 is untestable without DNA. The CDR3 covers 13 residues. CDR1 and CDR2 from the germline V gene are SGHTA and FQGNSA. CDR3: CASSLSGGTEAFF.

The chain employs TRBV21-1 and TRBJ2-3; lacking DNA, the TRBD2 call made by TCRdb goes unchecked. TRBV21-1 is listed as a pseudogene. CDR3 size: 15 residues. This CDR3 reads CASSGSSGRRDTQYF.

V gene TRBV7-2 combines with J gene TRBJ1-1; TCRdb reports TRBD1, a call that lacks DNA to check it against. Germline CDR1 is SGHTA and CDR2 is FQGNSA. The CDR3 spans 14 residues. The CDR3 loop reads CASSLRQMNTEAFF. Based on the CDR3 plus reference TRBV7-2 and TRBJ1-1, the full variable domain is GAGVSQSPSNKVTEKGKDVELRCDPISGHTALYWYRQSLGQGLEFLIYFQGNSAPDKSGLPSDRFSAERTGGSVSTLTIQRTQQEDSAVYLCASSLRQMNTEAFFGQGTRLTVV.

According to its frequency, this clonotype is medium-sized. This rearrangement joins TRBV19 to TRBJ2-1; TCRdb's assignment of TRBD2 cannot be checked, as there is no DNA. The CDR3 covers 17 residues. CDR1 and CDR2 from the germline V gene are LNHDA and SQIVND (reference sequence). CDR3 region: CASRHWGASSARFEQFF.

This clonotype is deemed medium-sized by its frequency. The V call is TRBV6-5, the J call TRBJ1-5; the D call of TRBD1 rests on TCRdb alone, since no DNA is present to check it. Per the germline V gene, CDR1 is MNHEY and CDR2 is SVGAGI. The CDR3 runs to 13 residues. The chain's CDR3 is CASSYTPDQPQHF.

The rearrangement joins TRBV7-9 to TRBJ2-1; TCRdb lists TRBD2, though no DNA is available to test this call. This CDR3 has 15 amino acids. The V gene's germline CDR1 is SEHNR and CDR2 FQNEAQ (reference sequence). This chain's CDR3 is CASSLSSGGGNEQFF.

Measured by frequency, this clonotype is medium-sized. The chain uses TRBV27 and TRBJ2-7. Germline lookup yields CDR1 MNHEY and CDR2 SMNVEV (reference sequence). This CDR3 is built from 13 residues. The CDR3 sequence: CASSFNWGYEQYF.

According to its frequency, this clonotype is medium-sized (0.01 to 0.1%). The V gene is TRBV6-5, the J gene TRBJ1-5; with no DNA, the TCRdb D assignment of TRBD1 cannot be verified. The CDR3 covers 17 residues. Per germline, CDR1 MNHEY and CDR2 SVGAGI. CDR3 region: CASSRPSGTGGDQPQHF.

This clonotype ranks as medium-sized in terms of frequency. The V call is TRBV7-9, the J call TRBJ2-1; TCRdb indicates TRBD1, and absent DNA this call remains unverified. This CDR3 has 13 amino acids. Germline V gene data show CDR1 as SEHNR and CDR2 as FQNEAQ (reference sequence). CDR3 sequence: CASNRDRGDEQFF. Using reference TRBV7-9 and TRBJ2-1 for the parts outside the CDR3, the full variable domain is DTGVSQNPRHKITKRGQNVTFRCDPISEHNRLYWYRQTLGQGPEFLTYFQNEAQLEKSRLLSDRFSAERPKGSFSTLEIQRTEQGDSAMYLCASNRDRGDEQFFGPGTRLTVL.

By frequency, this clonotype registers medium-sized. The CDR3 is CASSPPAESTDTQYF. V is TRBV6-2 or TRBV6-3 and J is TRBJ2-3; TCRdb outputs TRBD1, but without DNA this stays unchecked. This CDR3 has 15 amino acids. Per the germline V gene, CDR1 is MNHEY and CDR2 is SVGEGT.

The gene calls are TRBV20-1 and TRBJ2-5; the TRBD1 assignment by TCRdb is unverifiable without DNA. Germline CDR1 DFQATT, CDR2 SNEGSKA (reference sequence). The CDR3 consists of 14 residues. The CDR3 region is CSARDMGRSETQYF.

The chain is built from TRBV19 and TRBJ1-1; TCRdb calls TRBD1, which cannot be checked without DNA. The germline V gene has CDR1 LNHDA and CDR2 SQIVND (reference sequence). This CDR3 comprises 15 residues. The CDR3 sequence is CASSIDLGARTEAFF. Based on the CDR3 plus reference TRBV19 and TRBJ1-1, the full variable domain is DGGITQSPKYLFRKEGQNVTLSCEQNLNHDAMYWYRQDPGQGLRLIYYSQIVNDFQKGDIAEGYSVSREKKESFPLTVTSAQKNPTAFYLCASSIDLGARTEAFFGQGTRLTVV.

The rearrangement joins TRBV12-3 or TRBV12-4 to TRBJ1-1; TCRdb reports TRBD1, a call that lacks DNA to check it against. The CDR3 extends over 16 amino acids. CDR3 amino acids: CASSPRDRGRGTEAFF.

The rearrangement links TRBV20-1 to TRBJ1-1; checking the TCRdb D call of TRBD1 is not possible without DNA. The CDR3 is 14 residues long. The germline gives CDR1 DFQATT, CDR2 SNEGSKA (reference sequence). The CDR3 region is CRGTLPGSNTEAFF.

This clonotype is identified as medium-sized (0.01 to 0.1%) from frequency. The chain's CDR3 is CAPSPMARVVTYNSPLHF. The rearrangement uses TRBV10-3 and TRBJ1-6. CDR1 ENHRY and CDR2 SYGVKD come from the germline V gene. This CDR3 has 18 amino acids.

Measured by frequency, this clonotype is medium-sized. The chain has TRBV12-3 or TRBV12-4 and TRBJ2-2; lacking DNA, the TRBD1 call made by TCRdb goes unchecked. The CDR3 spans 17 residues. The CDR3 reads CASSSPGRGVHTGELFF.

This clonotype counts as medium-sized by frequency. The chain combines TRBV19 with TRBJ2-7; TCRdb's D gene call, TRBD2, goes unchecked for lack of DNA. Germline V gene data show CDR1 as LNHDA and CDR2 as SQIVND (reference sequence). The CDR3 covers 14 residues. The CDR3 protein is CASSITSGTYEQYF.

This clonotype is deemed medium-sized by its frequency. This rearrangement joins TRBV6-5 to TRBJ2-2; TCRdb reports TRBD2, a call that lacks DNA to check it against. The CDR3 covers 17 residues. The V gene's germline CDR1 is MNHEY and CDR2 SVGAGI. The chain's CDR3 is CASSYKGGARGAGELFF.

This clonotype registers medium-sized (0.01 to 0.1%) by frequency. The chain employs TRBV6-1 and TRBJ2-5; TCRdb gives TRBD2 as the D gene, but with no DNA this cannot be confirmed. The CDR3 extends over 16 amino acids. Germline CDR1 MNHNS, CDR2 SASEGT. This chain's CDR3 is CASSKGAAGGRETQYF.

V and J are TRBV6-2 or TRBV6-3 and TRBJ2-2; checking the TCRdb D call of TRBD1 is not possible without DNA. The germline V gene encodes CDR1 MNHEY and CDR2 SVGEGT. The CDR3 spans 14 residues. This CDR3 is CASSPGPKPGELFF.